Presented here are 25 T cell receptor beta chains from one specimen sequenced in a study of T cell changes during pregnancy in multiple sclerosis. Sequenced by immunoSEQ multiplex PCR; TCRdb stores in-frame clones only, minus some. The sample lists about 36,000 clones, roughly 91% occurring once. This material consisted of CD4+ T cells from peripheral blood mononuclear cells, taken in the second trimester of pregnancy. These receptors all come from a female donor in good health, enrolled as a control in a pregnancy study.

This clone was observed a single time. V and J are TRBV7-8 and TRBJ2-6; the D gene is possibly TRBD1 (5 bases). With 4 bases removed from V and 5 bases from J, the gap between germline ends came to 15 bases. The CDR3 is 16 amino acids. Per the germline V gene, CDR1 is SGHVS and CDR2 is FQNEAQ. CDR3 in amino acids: CASSSSGQSRANVLTF. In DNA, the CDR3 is TGTGCCAGCAGCTCGTCTGGACAAAGTCGGGCCAACGTCCTGACTTTC.

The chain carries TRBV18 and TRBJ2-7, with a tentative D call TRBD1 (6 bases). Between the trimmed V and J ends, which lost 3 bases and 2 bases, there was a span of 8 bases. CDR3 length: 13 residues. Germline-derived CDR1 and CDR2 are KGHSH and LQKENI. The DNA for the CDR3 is TGTGCCAGCTCACCCCAGGGGCCCTACGAGCAGTACTTC. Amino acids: CASSPQGPYEQYF.

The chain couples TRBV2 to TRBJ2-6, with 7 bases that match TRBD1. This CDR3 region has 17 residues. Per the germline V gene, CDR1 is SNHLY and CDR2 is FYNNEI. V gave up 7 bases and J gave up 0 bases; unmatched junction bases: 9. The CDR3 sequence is CASTRQGLSSGANVLTF. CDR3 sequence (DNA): TGTGCCAGCACCCGACAGGGTCTTTCCTCTGGGGCCAACGTCCTGACTTTC.

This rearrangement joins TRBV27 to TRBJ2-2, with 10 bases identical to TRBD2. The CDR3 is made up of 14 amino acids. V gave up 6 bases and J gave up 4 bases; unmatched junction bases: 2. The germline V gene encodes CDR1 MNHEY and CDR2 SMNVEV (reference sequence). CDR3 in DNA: TGTGCCAGCAGACTAGCGGGACGCACCGGGGAGCTGTTTTTT. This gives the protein CASRLAGRTGELFF.

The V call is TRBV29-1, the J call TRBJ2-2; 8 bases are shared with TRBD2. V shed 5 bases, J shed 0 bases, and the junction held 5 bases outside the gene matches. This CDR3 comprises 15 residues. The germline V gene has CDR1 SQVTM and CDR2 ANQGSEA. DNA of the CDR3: TGCAGCGTTCGGAAGGGACTAGCGAACACCGGGGAGCTGTTTTTT. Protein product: CSVRKGLANTGELFF.

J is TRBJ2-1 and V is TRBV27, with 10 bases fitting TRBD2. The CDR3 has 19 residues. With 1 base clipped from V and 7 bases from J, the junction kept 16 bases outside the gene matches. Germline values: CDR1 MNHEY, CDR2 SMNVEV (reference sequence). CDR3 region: CASSLFSSVLGLAVNEQFF. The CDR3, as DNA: TGTGCCAGCAGTTTATTCTCTTCGGTTCTCGGACTAGCGGTAAATGAGCAGTTCTTC.

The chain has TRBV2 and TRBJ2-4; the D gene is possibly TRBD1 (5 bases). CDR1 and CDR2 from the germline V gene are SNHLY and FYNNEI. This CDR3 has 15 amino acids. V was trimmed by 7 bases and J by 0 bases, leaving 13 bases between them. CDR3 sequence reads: CASTLGELAKNIQYF. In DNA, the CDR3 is TGTGCCAGCACCCTAGGGGAACTAGCCAAAAACATTCAGTACTTC.

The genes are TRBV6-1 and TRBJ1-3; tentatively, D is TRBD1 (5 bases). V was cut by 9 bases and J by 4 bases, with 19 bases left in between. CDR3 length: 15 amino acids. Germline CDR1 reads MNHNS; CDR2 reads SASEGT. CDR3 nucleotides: TGTGCCAGTTCGCTCAGGGAGGCTTCAGGAAACACCATATATTTT. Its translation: CASSLREASGNTIYF.

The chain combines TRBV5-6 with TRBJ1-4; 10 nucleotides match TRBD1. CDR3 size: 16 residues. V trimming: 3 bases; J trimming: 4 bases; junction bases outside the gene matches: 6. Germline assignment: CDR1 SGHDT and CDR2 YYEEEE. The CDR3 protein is CASSSIWDRGNEKLFF. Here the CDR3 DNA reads TGTGCCAGCAGCTCAATATGGGACAGGGGTAATGAAAAACTGTTTTTT.

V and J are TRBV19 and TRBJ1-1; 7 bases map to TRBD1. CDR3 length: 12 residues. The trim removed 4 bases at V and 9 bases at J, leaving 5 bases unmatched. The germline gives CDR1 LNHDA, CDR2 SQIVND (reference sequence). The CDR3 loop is CASSTTGQKAFF. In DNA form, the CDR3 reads TGTGCCAGTAGTACTACGGGACAGAAAGCTTTCTTT.

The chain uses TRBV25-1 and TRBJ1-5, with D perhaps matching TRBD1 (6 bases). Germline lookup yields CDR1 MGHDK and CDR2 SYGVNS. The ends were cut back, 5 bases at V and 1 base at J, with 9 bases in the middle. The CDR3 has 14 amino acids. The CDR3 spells CASSPGQSNQPQHF. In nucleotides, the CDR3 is TGTGCCAGCAGTCCCGGACAGAGCAATCAGCCCCAGCATTTT. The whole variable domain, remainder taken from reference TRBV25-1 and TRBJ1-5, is EADIYQTPRYLVIGTGKKITLECSQTMGHDKMYWYQQDPGMELHLIHYSYGVNSTEKGDLSSESTVSRIRTEHFPLTLESARPSHTSQYLCASSPGQSNQPQHFGDGTRLSIL.

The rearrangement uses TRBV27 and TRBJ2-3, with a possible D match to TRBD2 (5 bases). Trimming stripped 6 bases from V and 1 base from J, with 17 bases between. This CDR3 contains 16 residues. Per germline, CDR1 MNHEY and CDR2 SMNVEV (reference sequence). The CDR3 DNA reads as TGTGCCAGCAGCCGTGTGAGAGGGCCTGGCACAGATACGCAGTATTTT. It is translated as CASSRVRGPGTDTQYF.

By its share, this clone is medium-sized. The chain's CDR3 is CASSLSATGDSPLHF. In DNA, the CDR3 is TGTGCCAGCAGTTTATCGGCGACAGGGGATTCACCCCTCCACTTT. This chain links TRBV27 with TRBJ1-6; TRBD1 agrees at 8 bases. Unmatched junction bases numbered 3, after V lost 0 bases and J lost 8 bases. The CDR3 consists of 15 residues. Germline values: CDR1 MNHEY, CDR2 SMNVEV (reference sequence).

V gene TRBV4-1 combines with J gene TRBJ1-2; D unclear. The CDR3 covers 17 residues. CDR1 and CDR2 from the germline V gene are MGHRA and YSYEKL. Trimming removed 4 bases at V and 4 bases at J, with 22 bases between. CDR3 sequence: CASSLPRRRAEIYGYTF. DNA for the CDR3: TGCGCCAGCAGCCTACCTCGCCGGAGGGCGGAAATCTATGGCTACACCTTC.

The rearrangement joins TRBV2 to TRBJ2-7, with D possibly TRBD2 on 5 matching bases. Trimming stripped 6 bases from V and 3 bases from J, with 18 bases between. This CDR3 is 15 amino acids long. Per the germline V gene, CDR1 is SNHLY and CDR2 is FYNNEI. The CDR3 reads CASRDPGTSRYEQYF. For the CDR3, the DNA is TGTGCCAGCAGAGACCCGGGAACCTCCCGCTACGAGCAGTACTTC.

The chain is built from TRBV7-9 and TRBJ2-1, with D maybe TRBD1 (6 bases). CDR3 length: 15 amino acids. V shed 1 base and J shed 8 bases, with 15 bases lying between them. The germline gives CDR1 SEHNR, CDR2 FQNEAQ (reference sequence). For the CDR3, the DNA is TGTGCCAGCAGCTTAGAAGGCAGGGGTGGGGATGAGCAGTTCTTC. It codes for CASSLEGRGGDEQFF.

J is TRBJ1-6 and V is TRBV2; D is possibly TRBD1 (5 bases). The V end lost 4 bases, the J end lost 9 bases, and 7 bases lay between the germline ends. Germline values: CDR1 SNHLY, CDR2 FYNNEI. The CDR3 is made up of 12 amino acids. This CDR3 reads CASSAGSSPLHF. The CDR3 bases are TGTGCCAGCAGTGCAGGGTCTTCACCCCTCCACTTT.

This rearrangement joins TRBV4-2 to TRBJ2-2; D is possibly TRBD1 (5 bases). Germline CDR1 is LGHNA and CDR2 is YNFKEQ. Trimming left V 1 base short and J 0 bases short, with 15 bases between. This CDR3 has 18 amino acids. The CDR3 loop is CASSQVGRGLTNTGELFF. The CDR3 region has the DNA TGTGCCAGCAGCCAAGTCGGAAGGGGCCTAACGAACACCGGGGAGCTGTTTTTT.

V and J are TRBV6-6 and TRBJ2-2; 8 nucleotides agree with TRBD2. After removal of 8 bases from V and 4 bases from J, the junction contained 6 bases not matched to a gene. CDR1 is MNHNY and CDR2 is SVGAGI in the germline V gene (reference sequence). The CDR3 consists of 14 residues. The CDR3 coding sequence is TGTGCCAGCCTTTGGCTAGCGGGCACCGGGGAGCTGTTTTTT. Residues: CASLWLAGTGELFF.

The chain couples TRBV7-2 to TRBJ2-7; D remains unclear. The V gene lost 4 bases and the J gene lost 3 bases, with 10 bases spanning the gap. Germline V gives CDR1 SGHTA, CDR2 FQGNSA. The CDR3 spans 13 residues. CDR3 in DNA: TGTGCCAGCAGCTCCTATACTAACTACGAGCAGTACTTC. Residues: CASSSYTNYEQYF.

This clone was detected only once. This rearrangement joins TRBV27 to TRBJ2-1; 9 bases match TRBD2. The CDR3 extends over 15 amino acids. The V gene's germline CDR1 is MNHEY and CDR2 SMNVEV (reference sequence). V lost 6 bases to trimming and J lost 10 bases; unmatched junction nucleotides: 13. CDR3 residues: CASSRESGRSYEQFF. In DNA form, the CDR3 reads TGTGCCAGCAGCCGCGAAAGCGGGAGGTCGTACGAGCAGTTCTTC.

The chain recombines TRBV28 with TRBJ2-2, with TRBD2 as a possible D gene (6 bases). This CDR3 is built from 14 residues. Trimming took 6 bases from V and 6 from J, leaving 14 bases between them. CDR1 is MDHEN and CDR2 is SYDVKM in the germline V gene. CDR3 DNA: TGTGCCAGCAGGCCGGGAGCCAACGCCGGGGAGCTGTTTTTT. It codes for CASRPGANAGELFF.

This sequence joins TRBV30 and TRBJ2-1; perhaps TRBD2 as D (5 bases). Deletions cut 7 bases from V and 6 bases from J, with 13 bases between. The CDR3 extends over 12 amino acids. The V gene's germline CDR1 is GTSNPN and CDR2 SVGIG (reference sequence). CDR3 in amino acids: CAFPGNPNEQFF. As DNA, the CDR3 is TGTGCCTTCCCGGGGAACCCCAATGAGCAGTTCTTC.

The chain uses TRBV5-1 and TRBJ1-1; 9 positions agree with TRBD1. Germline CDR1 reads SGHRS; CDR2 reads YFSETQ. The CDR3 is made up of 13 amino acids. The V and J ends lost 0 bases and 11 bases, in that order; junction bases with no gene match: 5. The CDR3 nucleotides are TGCGCCAGCAGCTTGGACTCGGACAGGGGTGCTTTCTTT. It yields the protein CASSLDSDRGAFF.

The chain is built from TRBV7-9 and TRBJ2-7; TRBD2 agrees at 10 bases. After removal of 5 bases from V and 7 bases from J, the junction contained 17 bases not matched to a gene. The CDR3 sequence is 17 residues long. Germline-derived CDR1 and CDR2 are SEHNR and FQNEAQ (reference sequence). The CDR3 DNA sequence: TGTGCCAGCAGCGCCTCATTAGCGGGAGGCCCCTTCGTTGAGCAGTACTTC. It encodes CASSASLAGGPFVEQYF. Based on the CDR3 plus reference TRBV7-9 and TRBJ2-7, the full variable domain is DTGVSQNPRHKITKRGQNVTFRCDPISEHNRLYWYRQTLGQGPEFLTYFQNEAQLEKSRLLSDRFSAERPKGSFSTLEIQRTEQGDSAMYLCASSASLAGGPFVEQYFGPGTRLTVT.